Sequencing of this T cell receptor (beta chain) was carried out in a study of technical replicates of blood from a handful of donors. This CDR3 spans 15 amino acids. From germline, CDR1 is SNHLY and CDR2 FYNNEI. V shed 6 bases and J 8 bases; nucleotides not matched to a gene: 11. Generated by immunoSEQ multiplex PCR, the TCRdb table keeps only in-frame clones and is missing some. Of approximately 94,000 clones in the sample, 90% to 96% were seen once. The sequenced sample was T cells isolated from PBMCs. The sequence was collected from a human donor in good health. The rearrangement uses TRBV2 and TRBJ2-1, with 9 bases that match TRBD2. The CDR3 nucleotides are TGTGCCAGCAGGGTCCGTATAGCGGGAGAGTATGAGCAGTTCTTC. Amino acid sequence: CASRVRIAGEYEQFF.